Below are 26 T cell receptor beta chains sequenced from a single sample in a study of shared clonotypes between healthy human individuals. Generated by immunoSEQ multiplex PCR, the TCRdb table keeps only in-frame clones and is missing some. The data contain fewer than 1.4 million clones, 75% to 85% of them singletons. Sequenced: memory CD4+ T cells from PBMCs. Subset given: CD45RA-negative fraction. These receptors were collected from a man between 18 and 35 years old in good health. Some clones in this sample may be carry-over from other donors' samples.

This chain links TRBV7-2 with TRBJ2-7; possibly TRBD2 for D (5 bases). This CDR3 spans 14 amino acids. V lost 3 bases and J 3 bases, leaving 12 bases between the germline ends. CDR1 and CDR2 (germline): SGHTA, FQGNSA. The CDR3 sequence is CASSFAGLSYEQYF. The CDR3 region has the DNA TGTGCCAGCAGCTTTGCCGGACTTAGCTACGAGCAGTACTTC.

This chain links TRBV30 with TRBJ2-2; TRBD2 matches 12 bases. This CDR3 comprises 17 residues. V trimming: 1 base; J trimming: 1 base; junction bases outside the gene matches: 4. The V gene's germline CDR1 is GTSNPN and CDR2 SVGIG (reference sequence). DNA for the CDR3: TGTGCCTGGAGTGGGACTAGCGGGACCTTGAACACCGGGGAGCTGTTTTTT. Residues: CAWSGTSGTLNTGELFF.

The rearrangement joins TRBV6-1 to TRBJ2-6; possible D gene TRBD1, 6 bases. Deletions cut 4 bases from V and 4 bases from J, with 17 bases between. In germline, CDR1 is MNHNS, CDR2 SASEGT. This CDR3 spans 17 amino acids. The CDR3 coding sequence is TGTGCCAGCAGTGCCCGGATCCCAGGGGCAGGGGCCAACGTCCTGACTTTC. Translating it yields CASSARIPGAGANVLTF.

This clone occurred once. CDR3 coding DNA: TGTGCCAGCAGTTTAGATTCAGGGGCGCACACCGGGGAGCTGTTTTTT. Translation: CASSLDSGAHTGELFF. V gene TRBV27 combines with J gene TRBJ2-2; D possibly corresponds to TRBD1 (6 bases). This CDR3 has 16 amino acids. Trimming left V 2 bases short and J 3 bases short, with 13 bases between. The V gene's germline CDR1 is MNHEY and CDR2 SMNVEV (reference sequence).

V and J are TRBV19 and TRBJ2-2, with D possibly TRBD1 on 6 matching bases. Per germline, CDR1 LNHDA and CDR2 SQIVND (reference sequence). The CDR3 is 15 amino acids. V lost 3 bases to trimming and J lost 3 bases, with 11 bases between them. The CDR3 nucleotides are TGTGCCAGTAGTATGATCTCAGGGGACACCGGGGAGCTGTTTTTT. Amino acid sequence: CASSMISGDTGELFF.

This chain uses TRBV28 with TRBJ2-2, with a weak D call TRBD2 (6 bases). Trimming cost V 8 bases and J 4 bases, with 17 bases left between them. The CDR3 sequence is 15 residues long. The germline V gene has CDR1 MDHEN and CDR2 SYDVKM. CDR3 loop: CASEWSVGGTGELFF. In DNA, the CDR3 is TGTGCCAGCGAGTGGAGCGTGGGAGGCACCGGGGAGCTGTTTTTT.

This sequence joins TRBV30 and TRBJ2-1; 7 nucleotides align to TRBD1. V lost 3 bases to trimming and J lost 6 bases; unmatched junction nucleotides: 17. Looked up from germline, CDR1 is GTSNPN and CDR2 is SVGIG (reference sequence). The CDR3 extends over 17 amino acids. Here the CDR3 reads CAWSVSGQTIVVNEQFF. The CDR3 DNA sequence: TGTGCCTGGAGCGTCTCGGGACAGACTATTGTTGTCAATGAGCAGTTCTTC.

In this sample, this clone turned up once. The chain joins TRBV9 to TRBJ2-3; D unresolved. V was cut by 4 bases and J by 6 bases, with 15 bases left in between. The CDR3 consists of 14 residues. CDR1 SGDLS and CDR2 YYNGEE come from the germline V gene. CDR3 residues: CASSTRPESDTQYF. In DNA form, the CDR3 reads TGTGCCAGCAGCACTCGGCCGGAAAGTGATACGCAGTATTTT.

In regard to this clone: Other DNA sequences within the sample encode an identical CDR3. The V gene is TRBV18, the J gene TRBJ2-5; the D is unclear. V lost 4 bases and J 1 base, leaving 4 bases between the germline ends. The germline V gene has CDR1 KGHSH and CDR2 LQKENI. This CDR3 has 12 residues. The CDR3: CASSRTQETQYF. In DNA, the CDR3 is TGTGCCAGCTCACGGACCCAAGAGACCCAGTACTTC.

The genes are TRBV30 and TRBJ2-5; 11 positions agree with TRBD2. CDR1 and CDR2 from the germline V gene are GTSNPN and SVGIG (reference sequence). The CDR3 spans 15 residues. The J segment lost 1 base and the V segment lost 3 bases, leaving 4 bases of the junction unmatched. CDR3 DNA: TGTGCCTGGAGGGCCGGACTAGCGGGCCAAGAGACCCAGTACTTC. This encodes CAWRAGLAGQETQYF.

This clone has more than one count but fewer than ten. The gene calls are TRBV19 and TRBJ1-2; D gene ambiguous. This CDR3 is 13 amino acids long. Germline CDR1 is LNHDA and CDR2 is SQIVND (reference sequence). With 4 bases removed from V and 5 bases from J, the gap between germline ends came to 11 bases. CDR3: CASSTTALYGYTF. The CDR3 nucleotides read TGTGCCAGTAGTACAACCGCTTTGTATGGCTACACCTTC. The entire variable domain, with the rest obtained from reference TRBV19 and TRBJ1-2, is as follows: DGGITQSPKYLFRKEGQNVTLSCEQNLNHDAMYWYRQDPGQGLRLIYYSQIVNDFQKGDIAEGYSVSREKKESFPLTVTSAQKNPTAFYLCASSTTALYGYTFGSGTRLTVV.

The CDR3 loop is CAWSVGPRAVYF. The CDR3 DNA sequence: TGTGCCTGGAGTGTGGGGCCCAGGGCGGTGTACTTC. This chain connects TRBV30 to TRBJ2-7, with D perhaps TRBD1 (5 bases). The length of the CDR3 is 12 residues. Germline assignment: CDR1 GTSNPN and CDR2 SVGIG (reference sequence). Trimming stripped 0 bases from V and 12 bases from J, with 15 bases between.

DNA of the CDR3: TGTGCCAGCAGTTTACGTCCGGGCTTCAACGGGGAGCTGTTTTTT. Encoded protein: CASSLRPGFNGELFF. This sequence joins TRBV28 and TRBJ2-2; D not resolved. Trimming stripped 2 bases from V and 7 bases from J, with 14 bases between. Germline CDR1 MDHEN, CDR2 SYDVKM. The CDR3 extends over 15 amino acids.

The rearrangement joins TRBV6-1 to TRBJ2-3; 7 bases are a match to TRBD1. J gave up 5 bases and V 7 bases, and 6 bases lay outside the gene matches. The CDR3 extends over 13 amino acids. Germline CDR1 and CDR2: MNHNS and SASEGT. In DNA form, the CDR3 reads TGTGCCAGCACCATCACAGGGGTAGATACGCAGTATTTT. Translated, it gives CASTITGVDTQYF.

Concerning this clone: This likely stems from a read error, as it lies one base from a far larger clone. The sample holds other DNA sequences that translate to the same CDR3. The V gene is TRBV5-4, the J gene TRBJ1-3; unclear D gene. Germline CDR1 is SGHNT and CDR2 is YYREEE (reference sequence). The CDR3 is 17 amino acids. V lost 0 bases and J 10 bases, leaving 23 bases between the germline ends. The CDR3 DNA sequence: TGTGCCAGCAGCTTGGTCCCCGGGAGGGAGATCGAAAATACCATATATTTT. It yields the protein CASSLVPGREIENTIYF. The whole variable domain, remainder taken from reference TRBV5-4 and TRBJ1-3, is ETGVTQSPTHLIKTRGQQVTLRCSSQSGHNTVSWYQQALGQGPQFIFQYYREEENGRGNFPPRFSGLQFPNYSSELNVNALELDDSALYLCASSLVPGREIENTIYFGEGSWLTVV.

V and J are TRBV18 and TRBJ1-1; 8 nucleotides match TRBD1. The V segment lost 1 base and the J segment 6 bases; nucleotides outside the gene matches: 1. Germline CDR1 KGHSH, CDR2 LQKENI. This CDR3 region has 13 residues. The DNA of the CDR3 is TGTGCCAGCTCACCACTGACAGGGGCTGAAGCTTTCTTT. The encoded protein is CASSPLTGAEAFF.

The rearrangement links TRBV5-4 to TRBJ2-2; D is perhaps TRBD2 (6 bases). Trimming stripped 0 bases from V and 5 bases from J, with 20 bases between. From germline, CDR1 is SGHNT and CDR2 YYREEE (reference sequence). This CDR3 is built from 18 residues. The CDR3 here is CASSLGGSSPRGTGELFF. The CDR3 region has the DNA TGTGCCAGCAGCTTGGGCGGCAGTAGCCCTCGGGGGACCGGGGAGCTGTTTTTT.

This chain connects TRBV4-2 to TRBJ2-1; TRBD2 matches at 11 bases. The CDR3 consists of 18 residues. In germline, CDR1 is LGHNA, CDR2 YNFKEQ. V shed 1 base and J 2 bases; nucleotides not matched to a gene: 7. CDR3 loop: CASSQALAGGPPYNEQFF. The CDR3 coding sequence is TGTGCCAGCAGCCAAGCCTTAGCGGGAGGGCCCCCCTACAATGAGCAGTTCTTC.

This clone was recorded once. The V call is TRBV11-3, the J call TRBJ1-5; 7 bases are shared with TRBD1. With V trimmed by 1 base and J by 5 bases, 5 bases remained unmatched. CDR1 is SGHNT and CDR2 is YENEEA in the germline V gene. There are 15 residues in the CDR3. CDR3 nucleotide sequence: TGTGCCAGCAGCTTAGGGGACAGCGACGATCAGCCCCAGCATTTT. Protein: CASSLGDSDDQPQHF.

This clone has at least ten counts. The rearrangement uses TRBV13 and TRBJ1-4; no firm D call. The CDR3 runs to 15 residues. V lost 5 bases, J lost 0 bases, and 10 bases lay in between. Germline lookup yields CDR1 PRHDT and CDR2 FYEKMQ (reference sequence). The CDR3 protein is CASSGRTATNEKLFF. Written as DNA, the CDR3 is TGTGCCAGCAGCGGCCGAACGGCAACTAATGAAAAACTGTTTTTT.

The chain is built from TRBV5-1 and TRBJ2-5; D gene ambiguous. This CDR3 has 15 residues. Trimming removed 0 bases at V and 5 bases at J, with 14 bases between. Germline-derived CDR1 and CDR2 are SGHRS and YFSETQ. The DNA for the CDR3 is TGCGCCAGCAGCTTGGCTAGAACTGACTTGGAGACCCAGTACTTC. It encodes CASSLARTDLETQYF.

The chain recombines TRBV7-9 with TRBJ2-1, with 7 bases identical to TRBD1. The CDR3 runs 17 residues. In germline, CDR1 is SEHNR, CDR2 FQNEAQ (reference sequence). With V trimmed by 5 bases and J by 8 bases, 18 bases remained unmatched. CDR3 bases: TGTGCCAGCAGCGCAAAGGACAGGACATGGACGGAGGATGAGCAGTTCTTC. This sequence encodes CASSAKDRTWTEDEQFF.

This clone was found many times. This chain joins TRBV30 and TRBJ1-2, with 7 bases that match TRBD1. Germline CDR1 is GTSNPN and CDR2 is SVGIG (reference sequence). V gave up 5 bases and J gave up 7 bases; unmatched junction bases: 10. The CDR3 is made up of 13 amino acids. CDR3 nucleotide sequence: TGTGCCTGGGTTCGCGGGGCAGGGGGTGGCTACACCTTC. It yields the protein CAWVRGAGGGYTF.

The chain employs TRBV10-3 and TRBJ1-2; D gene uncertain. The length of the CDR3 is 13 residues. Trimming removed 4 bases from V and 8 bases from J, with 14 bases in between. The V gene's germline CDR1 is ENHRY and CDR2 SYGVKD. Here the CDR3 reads CAISVGSPGGYTF. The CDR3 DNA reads TGTGCCATCAGTGTCGGCTCTCCGGGGGGCTACACCTTC.

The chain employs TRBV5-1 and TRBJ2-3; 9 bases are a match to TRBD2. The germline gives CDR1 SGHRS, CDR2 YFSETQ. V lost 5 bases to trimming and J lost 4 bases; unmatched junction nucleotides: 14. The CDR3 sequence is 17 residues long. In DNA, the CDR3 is TGCGCCAGCAGTGATGGGCTAGCGGGAATTACTGCAGATACGCAGTATTTT. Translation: CASSDGLAGITADTQYF.

In nucleotides, the CDR3 is TGTGCCAGCAGCTTGGTCGGGACACCCACCGGGGAGCTGTTTTTT. Translated: CASSLVGTPTGELFF. This chain joins TRBV5-5 and TRBJ2-2; weak D call: TRBD1 (6 bases). The germline V gene has CDR1 SGHKS and CDR2 YYEKEE (reference sequence). The CDR3 sequence is 15 residues long. Trimming removed 0 bases at V and 4 bases at J, with 10 bases between.